This T cell receptor beta chain was captured by sequencing in a study of cytomegalovirus exposure and HLA in healthy donors (dated by TCRdb to the late 2010s). With regard to the full study: According to an earlier analysis of several hundred of the donors, about 190 million T cells yielded 90 million to 140 million unique TCR beta sequences and 250 to 350 Gb of sequence data. Along with the approximately 650-subject first cohort, a separate validation cohort of 120 different subjects was used. Approximately 310 gigabases of sequencing data and approximately 84 million unique TCR sequences were included in an early release covering 550 to 650 HLA-typed donors. The study aimed to test whether signatures of past pathogen exposure could be identified by cataloging public T cell receptors. A handful of DR-DQ haplotypes were handled as single units for association and clustering because linkage in the cohort was strong. Across approximately 420 genotyped donors of the cohort, an average of approximately 200,000 unique TCR beta nucleotide sequences per donor were sequenced, and roughly 18% of those sequences were non-productive. The T cell repertoires of around 730 subjects were profiled by immunosequencing and related to cytomegalovirus serostatus. Every repertoire in the discovery cohort had been generated on one and the same sequencing platform. HLA typing covered class I and class II loci at four-digit resolution. In a later analysis, previously published TCR beta repertoires from 550 to 750 donors were re-analyzed and high-resolution HLA genotyping was added so that TCR occurrence patterns could be studied. To predict cytomegalovirus infection status, the study brought together high-throughput TCR immunosequencing, statistical association of individual TCRs with disease status, and machine learning. Typing coverage varied by locus: roughly 620-640 donors for A, B, C, DRB1 and DQB1; roughly 560 for DQA1; about 600 for DPA1; fewer than 480 for DPB1. A later genetic analysis took genome-wide SNP genotypes for about 55% of the roughly 700 donors and used that subset as a discovery cohort. Donor age, sex, ethnicity and CMV serostatus were collected together with the repertoire data. The later analysis used no new phenotypic data to find candidate immune exposures, relying instead on TCR beta sequences and their occurrence across donors. An earlier analysis of approximately 500 of the donors applied high-throughput TCR beta sequencing to assess whether each TCR beta V gene segment acted as functional or pseudogenic. The genetic ancestry cluster associated with self-reported Caucasian donors included 81% of the approximately 430 genotyped donors. Here is what the overall study found, with its caveats: In an earlier analysis of under 600 of the donors, most TCR beta V segments were observed in productive rearrangements about 87% or about 30% of the time, broadly matching IMGT annotations. A few of the identified cytomegalovirus-associated TCR beta chains were confirmed in vitro to be specific for cytomegalovirus antigens. In the study, around 160 TCR beta chains were listed as associated with cytomegalovirus. Linkage disequilibrium might explain the correlated functional status among segregating V segments, but an unknown experimental factor could not be excluded. In a later analysis, TCR association rates were found to vary across HLA loci, with the most associated TCRs seen for DRB1 alleles and the fewest for HLA-C alleles. According to a later genetic analysis, donors in an Asian-associated ancestry cluster had fewer N-insertions in productive TCRs than the roughly 700-donor mean. According to a later analysis, most CMV-associated TCR beta chains appeared to be HLA-restricted, and the HLA associations seemed to be driven largely by CMV exposure. A cluster of highly shared sequence variants was judged likely to represent a technical artifact of the sequencing pipeline. Over 15 rarely observed V segments, including chromosome 9 orphons, were excluded from the earlier analysis of about 610 of the donors because counts were too low. V-gene and J-gene trimming of TCR beta chains was associated with a missense DCLRE1C variant in a later genetic analysis, and the association was replicated in an independent cohort. When HLA alleles, especially DR and DQ, strongly co-occurred, attributing TCR associations to individual alleles was difficult. According to a later analysis, parvovirus B19, influenza, CMV and Epstein-Barr virus appeared linked to several top co-occurrence clusters. A further reported finding was that TCR beta sequences accurately predicted the HLA-A and HLA-B alleles for most subjects in the first cohort. In this cohort, only TCR beta chains were sequenced, and detectable features were limited by the absence of alpha or paired-chain data. Because the 87-base-pair reads could not distinguish some IMGT-functional V segments, including TRBV6-2 and TRBV6-3, those segments were excluded. Specific HLA alleles were associated with 16,951 TCR beta sequences at a false discovery rate of 0.05 in a later analysis. Because some donors lacked HLA typing at each locus, the association tests relied only on the typed subset. Presence/absence analyses assumed roughly uniform sequencing depth across donors, an assumption that may not hold. In a later analysis, HLA-associated TCR beta chains showed more clonal expansion and lower generation probabilities than non-associated chains that were equally common. The classifier was reported to diagnose cytomegalovirus status with high specificity and sensitivity in both the original cohort and the validation cohort. The authors suggested that the approach could potentially be extended to other disease states and immunological phenotypes. Immune exposure information for the cohort was limited to CMV serostatus. While some public TCRs were present in many individuals, most TCR sequences turned up only very rarely across donors.

The CDR3 measures 20 amino acids from cysteine to phenylalanine. The DNA shown is the 60-base CDR3, in frame from base 1. Deletion took 6 bases off V and 3 bases off J, with a span of 27 bases between the germline ends. Looking up the germline V gene yields CDR1 MNHNS and CDR2 SASEGT. In regard to this clone: Its antigen is still unknown. Nothing much larger sits one base from this clone, and base qualities are not available.

Libraries were built with the immunoSEQ multiplex PCR assay. For the multiplex PCR, a mixture combining 60 forward primers for TCR Vbeta segments and 13 reverse primers for TCR Jbeta segments was used. The CDR3 region of rearranged TCR beta genes was amplified from genomic DNA by a multiplex PCR assay. Amplified TCR beta libraries were sequenced as 87-base-pair reads on the Illumina HiSeq System. Processing in the source paper ran as follows. A later analysis tallied tens of millions of unique TCR beta chains across the 550 to 850 repertoires, and some 10 million of those chains were shared by two or more donors. A nearest-neighbor algorithm error-corrected the raw reads and collapsed the reads into unique sequences, merging closely related sequences to remove PCR and sequencing errors. CDR3 sequences were aligned to IMGT reference sequences to assign V, D and J gene segments. For a sequence to be retained, a match of at least six nucleotides was required to both a V gene segment and a J gene segment. Rearrangements were called productive when the CDR3 lacked stop codons and stayed in frame with V and J; all others were non-productive. CDR3 was defined by IMGT convention, running from the second conserved V-encoded cysteine to the conserved J-encoded phenylalanine. Sequences without an unambiguous match to a single V gene segment were excluded from the earlier analysis of about 600 of the donors. An earlier analysis of a few hundred of the donors classified V segments as functional when productive rearrangements were above 56.7% and as segregating when the standard deviation between donors was above 5%. To diagnose cytomegalovirus status from the catalog of TCR beta chain sequences, a statistical classification framework was built. V and J gene assignment, in a later analysis, came from comparing TCR nucleotide sequences with IMGT/GENE-DB human TR gene sequences. A later analysis assigned CDR3 sequences and most-parsimonious VDJ recombination scenarios with the TCRdist pipeline. In a later analysis, every TCR beta chain was defined by the combination of its CDR3 amino acid sequence and its V-gene family, and reads without a unique V-gene family were dropped. A later analysis removed several hundred highly shared, low-generation-probability nucleotide sequences to deal with suspected cross-contamination and a sequencing artifact. In a later analysis, a clonal expansion index for each public chain was calculated from normalized within-repertoire ranks of inferred template counts. Generation probabilities in a later analysis came from a VDJ recombination model fitted to out-of-frame rearrangements, and those results were checked against IGoR. In a later analysis, TCR-TCR, TCR-HLA and TCR-CMV co-occurrence was scored with hypergeometric tests, and a repertoire-size bias correction was applied to TCR pairs. A later analysis estimated false discovery rates by permuting HLA or CMV assignments 20 times. In a later analysis, co-occurring TCRs were grouped using DBSCAN, with TCRdist sequence similarity added in when clustering inside HLA-allele-positive subsets. Co-occurrence clustering excluded repertoires with fewer than 30,000 or more than 120,000 public chains, plus five with anomalous nucleotide sharing. Entries here come from immuneACCESS through TCRdb and include only in-frame sequences with V and J called. Some clones fail to appear in such tables; in the studies checked, an unresolved V gene covers under half of the shortfall, and the cause of the remainder is unknown. That table is the source of V, J and clone size, and D and trimming were worked out from the DNA. The sample table records around 50,000 clones; roughly three fifths of these occur just once. 12% of the sample belongs to the ten largest clones.

The cohort consisted of approximately 690 healthy bone marrow donors. At the time of sampling, all cohort members were nominally healthy, though unrecorded immune exposures were likely present. Of the roughly 700 cohort members, about 290 had a positive CMV serostatus and about 350 had a negative one, while no CMV serostatus was recorded for the donor. A peripheral blood sample was provided by each donor, and peripheral blood mononuclear cells were used for TCR beta sequencing. The Qiagen DNeasy Blood Extraction Kit was used to extract genomic DNA from the blood cell samples. The sample taken for sequencing was PBMCs. The TCR sequence derives from a human donor in good health. The rearrangement combines TRBV6-1 with TRBJ1-6; TRBD1 might be the D gene, on 6 matching bases. In nucleotides, the sequence is TGTGCCAGCAGGGAATCCTGGGAGACAGTCGGGGGGCACTATAATTCACCCCTCCACTTT. Its amino acids are CASRESWETVGGHYNSPLHF.